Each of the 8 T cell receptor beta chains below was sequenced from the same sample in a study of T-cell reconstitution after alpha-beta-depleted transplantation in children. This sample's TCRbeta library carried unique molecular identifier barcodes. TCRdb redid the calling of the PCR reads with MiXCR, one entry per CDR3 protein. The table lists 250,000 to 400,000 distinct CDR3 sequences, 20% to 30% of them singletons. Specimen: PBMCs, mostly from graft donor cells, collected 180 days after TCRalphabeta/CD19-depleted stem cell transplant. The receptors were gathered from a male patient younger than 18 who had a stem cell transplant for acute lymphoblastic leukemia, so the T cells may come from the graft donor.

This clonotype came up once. The CDR3 spells CASSHPRGTQYF. The DNA of the CDR3 is TGCGCCAGCAGCCATCCTAGGGGGACCCAGTACTTC. The chain combines TRBV4-1 with TRBJ2-5; weak D call: TRBD1 (5 bases). Germline CDR1 reads MGHRA; CDR2 reads YSYEKL. This CDR3 region has 12 residues. Trimming removed 3 bases from V and 7 bases from J, with 9 bases in between.

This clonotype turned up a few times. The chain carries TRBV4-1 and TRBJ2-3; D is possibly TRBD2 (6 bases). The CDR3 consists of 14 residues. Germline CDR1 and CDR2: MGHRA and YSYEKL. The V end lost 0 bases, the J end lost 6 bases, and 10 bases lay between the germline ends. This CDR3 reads CASSQERGMDTQYF. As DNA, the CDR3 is TGCGCCAGCAGCCAAGAGCGGGGTATGGATACGCAGTATTTT.

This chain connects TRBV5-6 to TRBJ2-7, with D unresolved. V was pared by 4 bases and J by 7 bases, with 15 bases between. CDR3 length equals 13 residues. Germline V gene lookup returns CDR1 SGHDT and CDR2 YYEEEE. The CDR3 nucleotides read TGTGCCAGCAGCCCTCCGAACACGGAAGAGCAGTACTTC. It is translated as CASSPPNTEEQYF.

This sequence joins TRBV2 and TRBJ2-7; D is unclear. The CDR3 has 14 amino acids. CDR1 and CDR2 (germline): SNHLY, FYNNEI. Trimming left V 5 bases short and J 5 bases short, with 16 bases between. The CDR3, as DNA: TGTGCCAGCAGTTACCTTCTATCTTCCCACGAGCAGTACTTC. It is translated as CASSYLLSSHEQYF.

The CDR3 bases are TGTGCCAGCAGCTCCGGGGGCCCTGGCGACTATGGCTACACCTTC. Protein product: CASSSGGPGDYGYTF. This sequence joins TRBV11-2 and TRBJ1-2; tentative D call: TRBD1 (6 bases). V shed 4 bases and J shed 3 bases, with 15 bases lying between them. The germline CDR1 and CDR2 sequences are SGHAT and FQNNGV. There are 15 residues in the CDR3.

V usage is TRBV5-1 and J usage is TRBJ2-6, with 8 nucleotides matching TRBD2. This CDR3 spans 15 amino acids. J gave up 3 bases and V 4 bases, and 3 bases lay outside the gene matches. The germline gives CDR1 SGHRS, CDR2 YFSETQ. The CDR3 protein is CASSPGGRGANVLTF. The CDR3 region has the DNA TGCGCCAGCAGCCCGGGAGGGCGTGGGGCCAACGTCCTGACTTTC.

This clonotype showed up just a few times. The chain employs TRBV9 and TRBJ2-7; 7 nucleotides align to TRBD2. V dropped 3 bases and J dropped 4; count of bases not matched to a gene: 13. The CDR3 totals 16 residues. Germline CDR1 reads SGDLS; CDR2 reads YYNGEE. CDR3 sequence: CASSGPPLAAIYEQYF. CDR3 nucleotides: TGTGCCAGCAGCGGGCCTCCCCTAGCGGCCATATACGAGCAGTACTTC. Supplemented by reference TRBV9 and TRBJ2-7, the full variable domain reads DSGVTQTPKHLITATGQRVTLRCSPRSGDLSVYWYQQSLDQGLQFLIQYYNGEERAKGNILERFSAQQFPDLHSELNLSSLELGDSALYFCASSGPPLAAIYEQYFGPGTRLTVT.

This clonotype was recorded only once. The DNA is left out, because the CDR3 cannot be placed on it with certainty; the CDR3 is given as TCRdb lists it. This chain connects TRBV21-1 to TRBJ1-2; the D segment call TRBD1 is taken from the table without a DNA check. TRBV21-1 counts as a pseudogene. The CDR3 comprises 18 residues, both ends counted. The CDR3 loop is CASSIWGQGALANYGYTF.